Only a few counts were recorded for the clone carrying this T cell receptor beta chain. Its antigen is undetermined. This entry belongs to a study of beta chain features in type 1 diabetes. TCRB transcripts that were expressed got sequenced, as all of the isolated RNA had been reverse transcribed. Libraries were prepared by immunoSEQ multiplex PCR; TCRdb keeps only in-frame clonotypes and omits some of them. The data show under 200,000 clones, about 9% seen once. The CDR3 sequence is 15 residues long. After removal of 3 bases from V and 6 bases from J, the junction contained 6 bases not matched to a gene. CDR1 KGHSH and CDR2 LQKENI come from the germline V gene. Notes on the study in general: Within each of all four CD4+ subsets, Type 1 diabetes patients had TCRB CDR3s that were moderately but significantly shorter.

The rearrangement links TRBV18 to TRBJ1-4; 8 bases are shared with TRBD1. Sequencing was carried out using central memory CD4+ T cells from blood. The sequence came from a woman aged 18 to 35 with type 1 diabetes. For the CDR3, the DNA is TGTGCCAGCTCACCCGGGACAGGAGGGGATGAAAAACTGTTTTTT. It yields the protein CASSPGTGGDEKLFF.